This record looks at one TCR beta chain sequence and its context. The antigen remains undetermined. Compared with germline, one end of the junction differs, possibly owing to a read error. This CDR3 has 16 residues. In germline, CDR1 is KGHSH, CDR2 LQKENI. This record comes from a study of a mutant IDH1 vaccine in newly diagnosed glioma. Turning to the study itself: In weeks 1, 3, 5, 7, 11, 15, 19 and 23, patients were immunized, eight times in all.

The repertoire was sequenced with immunoSEQ multiplex PCR; TCRdb's copy has only in-frame clones and lacks some. This table holds over 50,000 clones, more than 80% found once. Findings and limits, study-wide: Patients showed vaccine-induced immune responses at a rate of 80% to 95%. Pseudoprogression appears to have had no connection to changes in top peripheral T cell clonotypes.

This sample's time point: week 5, during vaccination. Doses comprised 300 ug of mutant IDH1 20-mer peptide each, plus topical imiquimod. V gene TRBV18 combines with J gene TRBJ1-5; tentative D call: TRBD1 (5 bases). This clonotype was sampled from a woman aged 40 to 50 with glioma. The input for sequencing was PBMCs, taken from a glioma patient whose treatment included an IDH1 peptide vaccine. The CDR3 DNA reads TGTGCCAGCTCACCAGCACCCTTGACAGCCCATCAGCACCAGCATTTT. It translates to CASSPAPLTAHQHQHF.